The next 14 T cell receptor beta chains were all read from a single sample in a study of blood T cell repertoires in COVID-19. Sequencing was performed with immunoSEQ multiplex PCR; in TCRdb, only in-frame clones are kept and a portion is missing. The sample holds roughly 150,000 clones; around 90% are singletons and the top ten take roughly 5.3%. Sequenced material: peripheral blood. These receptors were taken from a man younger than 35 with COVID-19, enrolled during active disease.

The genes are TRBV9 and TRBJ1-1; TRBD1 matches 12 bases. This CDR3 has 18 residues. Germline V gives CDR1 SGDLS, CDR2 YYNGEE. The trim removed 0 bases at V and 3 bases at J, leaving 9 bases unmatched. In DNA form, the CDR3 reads TGTGCCAGCAGCGTAGGACGGGGACAGGGGGCTAGGGACACTGAAGCTTTCTTT. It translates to CASSVGRGQGARDTEAFF.

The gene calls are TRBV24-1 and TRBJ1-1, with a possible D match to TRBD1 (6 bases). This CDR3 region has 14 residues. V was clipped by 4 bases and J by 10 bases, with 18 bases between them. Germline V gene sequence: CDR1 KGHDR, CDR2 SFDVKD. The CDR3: CATSDPGTNGLAFF. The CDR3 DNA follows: TGTGCCACCAGTGACCCTGGGACAAACGGATTAGCTTTCTTT.

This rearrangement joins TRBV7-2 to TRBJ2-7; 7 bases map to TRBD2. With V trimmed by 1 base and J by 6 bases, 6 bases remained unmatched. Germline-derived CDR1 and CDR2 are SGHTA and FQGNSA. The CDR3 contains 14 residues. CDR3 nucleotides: TGTGCCAGCAGCTTAGGCGGGAGTCAAATCGAGCAGTACTTC. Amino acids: CASSLGGSQIEQYF.

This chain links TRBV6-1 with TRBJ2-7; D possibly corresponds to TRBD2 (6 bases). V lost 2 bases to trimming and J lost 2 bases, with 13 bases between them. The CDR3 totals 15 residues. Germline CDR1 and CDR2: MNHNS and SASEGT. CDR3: CASSERAGRTYEQYF. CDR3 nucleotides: TGTGCCAGCAGTGAACGGGCGGGGCGAACCTACGAGCAGTACTTC.

In nucleotides, the CDR3 is TGTGCCAGCAGCTTAGGATACAGGATTGACAATGAGCAGTTCTTC. Amino acid sequence: CASSLGYRIDNEQFF. The chain employs TRBV11-3 and TRBJ2-1; TRBD1 is a possible D gene (5 bases). Trimming cost V 1 base and J 5 bases, with 12 bases left between them. The CDR3 consists of 15 residues. Germline loops: CDR1 SGHNT, CDR2 YENEEA.

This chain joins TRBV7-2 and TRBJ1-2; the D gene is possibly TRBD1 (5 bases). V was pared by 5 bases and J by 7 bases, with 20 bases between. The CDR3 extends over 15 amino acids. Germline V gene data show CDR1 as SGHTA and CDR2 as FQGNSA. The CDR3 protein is CASSPAGGMGGGYTF. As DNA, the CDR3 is TGTGCCAGCAGCCCCGCTGGGGGAATGGGGGGTGGCTACACCTTC.

The CDR3 nucleotides read TGTGCCAGCCTAGTGGAAGCAGAGACCCAGTACTTC. Protein sequence: CASLVEAETQYF. V gene TRBV6-8 combines with J gene TRBJ2-5; D gene unclear. The ends were cut back, 8 bases at V and 4 bases at J, with 11 bases in the middle. CDR1 and CDR2 (germline): MNHGY, SAAAGT. The CDR3 sequence is 12 residues long.

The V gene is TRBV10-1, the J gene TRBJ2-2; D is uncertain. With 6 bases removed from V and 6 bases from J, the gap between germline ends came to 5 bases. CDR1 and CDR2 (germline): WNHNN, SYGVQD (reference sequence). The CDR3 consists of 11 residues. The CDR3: CASSSSGELFF. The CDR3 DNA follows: TGCGCCAGCAGCTCCTCCGGGGAGCTGTTTTTT.

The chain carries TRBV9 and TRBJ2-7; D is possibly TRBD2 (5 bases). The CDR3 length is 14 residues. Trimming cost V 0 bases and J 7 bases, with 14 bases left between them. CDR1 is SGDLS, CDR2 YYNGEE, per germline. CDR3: CASSVAGGPTEQYF. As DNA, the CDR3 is TGTGCCAGCAGCGTAGCTGGCGGGCCCACAGAGCAGTACTTC.

CDR3 loop: CASSLGGVSDQPQHF. The CDR3 DNA is TGTGCCAGCAGCTTGGGGGGCGTGTCAGATCAGCCCCAGCATTTT. The chain couples TRBV5-4 to TRBJ1-5; D is perhaps TRBD1 (5 bases). V was shortened by 0 bases and J by 5 bases, with 12 bases between the two germline ends. The germline gives CDR1 SGHNT, CDR2 YYREEE (reference sequence). This CDR3 has 15 residues.

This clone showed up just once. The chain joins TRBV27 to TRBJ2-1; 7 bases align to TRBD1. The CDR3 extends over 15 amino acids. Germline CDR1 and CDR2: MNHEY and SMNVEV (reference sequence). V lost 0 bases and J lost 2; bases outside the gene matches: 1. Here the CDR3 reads CASSLSGTAYNEQFF. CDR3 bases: TGTGCCAGCAGTTTATCCGGGACAGCCTACAATGAGCAGTTCTTC.

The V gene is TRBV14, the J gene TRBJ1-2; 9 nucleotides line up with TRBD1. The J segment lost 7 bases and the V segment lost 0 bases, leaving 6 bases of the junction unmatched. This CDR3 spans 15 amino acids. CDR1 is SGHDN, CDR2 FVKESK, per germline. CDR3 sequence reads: CASSQDLTGGPGYTF. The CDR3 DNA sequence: TGTGCCAGCAGCCAAGACCTCACAGGGGGCCCTGGCTACACCTTC.

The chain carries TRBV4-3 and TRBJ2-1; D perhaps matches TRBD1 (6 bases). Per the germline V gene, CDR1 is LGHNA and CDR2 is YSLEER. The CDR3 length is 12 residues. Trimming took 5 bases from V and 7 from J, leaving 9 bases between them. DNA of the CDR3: TGCGCCAGCAGCACAGGGATGAATGAGCAGTTCTTC. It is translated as CASSTGMNEQFF.

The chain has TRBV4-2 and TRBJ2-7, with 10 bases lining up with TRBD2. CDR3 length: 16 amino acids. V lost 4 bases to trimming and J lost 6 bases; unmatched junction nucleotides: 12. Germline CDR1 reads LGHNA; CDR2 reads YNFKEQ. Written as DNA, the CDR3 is TGTGCCAGCAGCCCCCCTTGGGCTAGCGGGAGTGGCGAGCAGTACTTC. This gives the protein CASSPPWASGSGEQYF.